This T cell receptor (beta chain) comes out of a study of blood T cell repertoires in COVID-19. This table comes from immunoSEQ multiplex PCR, and its TCRdb copy is limited to in-frame clones, with some not included. This sample has approximately 200,000 clones, with about 91% found just once. Trimming shortened V by 5 bases and J by 1 base, and 10 bases separated the two germline ends. Germline V gene lookup returns CDR1 MGHRA and CDR2 YSYEKL. CDR3 length: 14 residues. The study assigned cohorts using participant-reported clinical history. In its sample, this clone was seen many times. The receptor comes from a man aged 18 to 29 with acute COVID-19. The V and J genes are TRBV4-1 and TRBJ2-3, with D maybe TRBD1 (5 bases). The sequenced sample consisted of PBMCs or T cells enriched from blood (not recorded which). The CDR3 sequence: CASSTTVGTDTQYF. Written as DNA, the CDR3 is TGCGCCAGCAGCACGACAGTCGGCACAGATACGCAGTATTTT.